This T cell receptor beta chain was retrieved from a study of blood T cell repertoires in COVID-19. For the study at large: Samples came from the United States, Italy and Spain, spanning acute and convalescent COVID-19.

The CDR3 is 14 amino acids. V was cut by 0 bases and J by 8 bases, with 14 bases left in between. Per germline, CDR1 SGHNT and CDR2 YYREEE (reference sequence). Assay: immunoSEQ multiplex PCR; the TCRdb copy retains only in-frame clones and omits some. The sample carries 190,000 or so clones, roughly 94% recorded once. The table lists this clone with a count of one. This clonotype was sampled from a man aged 30 to 45 with COVID-19, enrolled during active disease. The rearrangement links TRBV5-4 to TRBJ1-2; maybe TRBD1 (6 bases). Sequencing used peripheral blood. The CDR3 reads CASSLDLQGRGYTF. The CDR3 bases are TGTGCCAGCAGCTTGGACCTTCAGGGGCGAGGCTACACCTTC.